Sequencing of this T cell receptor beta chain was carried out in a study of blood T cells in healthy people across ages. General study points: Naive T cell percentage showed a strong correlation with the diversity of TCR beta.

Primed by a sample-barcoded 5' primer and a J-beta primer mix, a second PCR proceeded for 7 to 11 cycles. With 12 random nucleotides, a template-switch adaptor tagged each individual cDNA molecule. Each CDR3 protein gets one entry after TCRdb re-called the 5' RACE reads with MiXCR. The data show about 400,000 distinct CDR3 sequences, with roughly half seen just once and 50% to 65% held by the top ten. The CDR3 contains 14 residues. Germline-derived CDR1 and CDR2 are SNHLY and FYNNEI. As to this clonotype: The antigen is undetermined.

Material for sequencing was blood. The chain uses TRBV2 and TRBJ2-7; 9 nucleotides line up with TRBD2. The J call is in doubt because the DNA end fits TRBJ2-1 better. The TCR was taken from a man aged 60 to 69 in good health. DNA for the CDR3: TGTGCCAGCAGGTTAGCGGGAGCTAGGGATGAGCAGTTCTTC. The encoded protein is CASRLAGARDEQFF.